The sequence of this TCR beta chain was determined in a study of vaccination and CD4 T cells after COVID-19. Findings and caveats of the study: The study found that a median about 90% of reactive clones in convalescent patients appeared only post-vaccination.

The Oncomine TCR Beta short-read assay was what sequenced the DNA obtained from cultured CD4+ T cells. Each CDR3 protein gets one entry after TCRdb re-called the PCR reads with MiXCR. Here the sample spans approximately 15,000 distinct CDR3 sequences, 53% being singletons. Treatment indicated: roughly ten-day PBMC culture with coronavirus spike peptide pools or control peptides (ViraFEST assay). CDR3 length: 14 amino acids. V lost 2 bases to trimming and J lost 5 bases, with 10 bases between them. With regard to this clonotype: The antigen remains unidentified.

The TCR sequence derives from a human donor who had recovered from COVID-19. The V gene is TRBV12-3 or TRBV12-4, the J gene TRBJ1-5, with no clear D. Source material: CD4+ T cells from blood, cultured in vitro. The CDR3 protein is CASSLSQADQPQHF. The CDR3 region has the DNA TGTGCCAGCAGTTTATCCCAAGCAGATCAGCCCCAGCATTTT.